A single count supports the clone carrying this T cell receptor (beta chain). The target antigen is unknown. Time point noted: week 23, last vaccination. One vaccine dose held 300 ug of mutant IDH1 20-mer peptide and came with topical imiquimod. Donors had new IDH1-mutant astrocytomas of WHO grade 3 or 4 (ATRX-lost). The repertoire was sequenced with immunoSEQ multiplex PCR; TCRdb's copy has only in-frame clones and lacks some. The sample contains just over 80,000 clones, 65% to 90% of which appear only once. This entry belongs to a study of a mutant IDH1 vaccine in newly diagnosed glioma. Overall study context: Treatment recipients were roughly 62% male and around 40% female, and their mean age was around 40 years. Earlier therapy was either radiotherapy, temozolomide, or both, and most got both.

Study-wide findings and caveats: Vaccine-induced immune responses were detected in about 93% of patients.

After removal of 4 bases from V and 5 bases from J, the junction contained 1 base not matched to a gene. The CDR3 contains 14 residues. Germline assignment: CDR1 SGHTA and CDR2 FQGNSA. This TCR came from a man in his thirties or forties with glioma. Some clones in this sample may be carry-over from other donors' samples. The chain couples TRBV7-2 to TRBJ2-3, with TRBD2 identical over 12 bases. The source material was PBMCs, sampled from a glioma patient whose treatment included an IDH1 peptide vaccine. The CDR3 coding sequence is TGTGCCAGCAGCTCGGGACTAGCGGGAGATACGCAGTATTTT. It is translated as CASSSGLAGDTQYF.